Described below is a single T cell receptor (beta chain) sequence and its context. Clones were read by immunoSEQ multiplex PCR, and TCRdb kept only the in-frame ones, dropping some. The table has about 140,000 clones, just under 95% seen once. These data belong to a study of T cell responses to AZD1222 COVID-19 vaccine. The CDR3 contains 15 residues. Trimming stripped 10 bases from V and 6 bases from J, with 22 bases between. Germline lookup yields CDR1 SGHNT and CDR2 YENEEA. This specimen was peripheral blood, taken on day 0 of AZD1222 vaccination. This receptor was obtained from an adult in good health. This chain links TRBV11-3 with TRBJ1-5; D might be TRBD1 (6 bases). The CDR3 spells CAIIPIYREGQPQHF. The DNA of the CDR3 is TGTGCCATCATTCCCATCTACAGGGAGGGTCAGCCCCAGCATTTT.